The T cell receptor beta chain under discussion was sequenced for a study of beta chain features in type 1 diabetes. Study results and limitations: A moderate, significant TCRB CDR3 shortening appeared in type 1 diabetes across four CD4+ subsets. The naive, central memory and Treg TCRB repertoires of patients appeared to be more similar to one another than those of healthy donors.

Germline V gene lookup returns CDR1 SGHDN and CDR2 FVKESK. V lost 1 base and J 0 bases, leaving 9 bases between the germline ends. The CDR3 has 15 amino acids. This clone has more than one count but fewer than ten. What it binds is unknown. Investigators reverse transcribed all isolated RNA, so they sequenced expressed TCRB transcripts. Here immunoSEQ multiplex PCR was the method, and the copy in TCRdb shows in-frame clones only, minus some. In the table there are around 240,000 clones, roughly 17% of which are singletons. The J gene is TRBJ1-1, the V gene TRBV14; perhaps TRBD1 as D (5 bases). Sequencing was done on a sample of naive CD4+ T cells from blood. The sequence was collected from a man aged 30-40 years with type 1 diabetes. The CDR3, as DNA: TGTGCCAGCAGCCAAGGGTGGGGCATGAACACTGAAGCTTTCTTT. As protein: CASSQGWGMNTEAFF.